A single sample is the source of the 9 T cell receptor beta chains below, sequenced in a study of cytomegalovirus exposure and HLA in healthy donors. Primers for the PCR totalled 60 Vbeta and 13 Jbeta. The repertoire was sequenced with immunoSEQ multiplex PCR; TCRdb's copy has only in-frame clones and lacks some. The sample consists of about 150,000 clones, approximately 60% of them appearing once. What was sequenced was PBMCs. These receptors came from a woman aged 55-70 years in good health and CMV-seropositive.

CDR3 residues: CASSFVGTSTDTQYF. The CDR3 DNA follows: TGTGCCAGCAGTTTCGTCGGGACTAGCACAGATACGCAGTATTTT. The genes are TRBV28 and TRBJ2-3; D perhaps matches TRBD2 (6 bases). V lost 3 bases, J lost 0 bases, and 10 bases lay in between. Germline loops: CDR1 MDHEN, CDR2 SYDVKM. The CDR3 has 15 amino acids.

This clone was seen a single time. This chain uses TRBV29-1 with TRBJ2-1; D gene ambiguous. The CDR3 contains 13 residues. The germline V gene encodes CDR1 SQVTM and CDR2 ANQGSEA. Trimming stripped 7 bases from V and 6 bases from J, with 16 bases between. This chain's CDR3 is CSGSQTWRNEQFF. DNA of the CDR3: TGCAGCGGTTCTCAGACTTGGCGCAATGAGCAGTTCTTC.

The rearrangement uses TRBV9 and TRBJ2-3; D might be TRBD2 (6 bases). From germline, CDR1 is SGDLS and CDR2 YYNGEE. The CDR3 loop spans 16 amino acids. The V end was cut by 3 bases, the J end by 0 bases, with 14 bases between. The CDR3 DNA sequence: TGTGCCAGCAGCGCCAGGGACTGGCCTAGCACAGATACGCAGTATTTT. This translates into CASSARDWPSTDTQYF.

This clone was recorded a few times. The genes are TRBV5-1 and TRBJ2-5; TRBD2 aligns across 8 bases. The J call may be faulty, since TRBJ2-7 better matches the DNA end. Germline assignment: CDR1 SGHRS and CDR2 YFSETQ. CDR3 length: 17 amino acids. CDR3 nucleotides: TGCGCCAGCAGCTTGGAGCTGGCTAGCGGGTCGTCCTACGAGCAGTACTTC. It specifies CASSLELASGSSYEQYF.

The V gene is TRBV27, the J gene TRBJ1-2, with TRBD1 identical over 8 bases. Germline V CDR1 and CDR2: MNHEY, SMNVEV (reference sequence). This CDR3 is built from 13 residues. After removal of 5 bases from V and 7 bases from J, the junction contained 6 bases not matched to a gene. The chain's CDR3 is CASSHQGARGYTF. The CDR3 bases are TGTGCCAGCAGTCATCAGGGGGCGCGTGGCTACACCTTC.

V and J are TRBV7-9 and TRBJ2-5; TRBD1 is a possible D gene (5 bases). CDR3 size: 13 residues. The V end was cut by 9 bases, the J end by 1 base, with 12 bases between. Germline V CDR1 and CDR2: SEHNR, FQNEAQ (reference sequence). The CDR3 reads CASQGVGQETQYF. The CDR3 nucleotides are TGTGCCAGTCAAGGGGTCGGCCAAGAGACCCAGTACTTC.

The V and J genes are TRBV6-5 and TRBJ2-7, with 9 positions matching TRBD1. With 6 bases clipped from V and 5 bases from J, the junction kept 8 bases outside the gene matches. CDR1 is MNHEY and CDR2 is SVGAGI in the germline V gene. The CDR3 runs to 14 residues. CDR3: CASRPTGGLNEQYF. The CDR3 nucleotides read TGTGCCAGCAGGCCGACAGGGGGTCTCAACGAGCAGTACTTC.

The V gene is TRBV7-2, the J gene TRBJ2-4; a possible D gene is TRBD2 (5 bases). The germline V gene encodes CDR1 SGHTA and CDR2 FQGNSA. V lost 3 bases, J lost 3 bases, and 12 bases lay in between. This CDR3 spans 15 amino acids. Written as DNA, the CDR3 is TGTGCCAGCAGCTTGAGGGTTCTAGGCAAAAACATTCAGTACTTC. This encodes CASSLRVLGKNIQYF. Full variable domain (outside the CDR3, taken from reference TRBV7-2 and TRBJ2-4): GAGVSQSPSNKVTEKGKDVELRCDPISGHTALYWYRQSLGQGLEFLIYFQGNSAPDKSGLPSDRFSAERTGGSVSTLTIQRTQQEDSAVYLCASSLRVLGKNIQYFGAGTRLSVL.

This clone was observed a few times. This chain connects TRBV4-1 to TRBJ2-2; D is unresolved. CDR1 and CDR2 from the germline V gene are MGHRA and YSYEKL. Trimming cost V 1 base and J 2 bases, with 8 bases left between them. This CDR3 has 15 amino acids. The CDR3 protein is CASSQGTTNTGELFF. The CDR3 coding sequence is TGCGCCAGCAGCCAAGGCACGACAAACACCGGGGAGCTGTTTTTT.